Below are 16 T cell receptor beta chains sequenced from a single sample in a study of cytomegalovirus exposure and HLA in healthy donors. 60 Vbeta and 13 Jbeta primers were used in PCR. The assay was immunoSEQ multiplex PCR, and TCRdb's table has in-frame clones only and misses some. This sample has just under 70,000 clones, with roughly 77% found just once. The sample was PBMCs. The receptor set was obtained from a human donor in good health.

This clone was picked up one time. The CDR3 loop is CASSMRPAEPGELFF. As DNA, the CDR3 is TGTGCCAGTAGTATGCGGCCAGCCGAGCCCGGGGAGCTGTTTTTT. The genes are TRBV19 and TRBJ2-2; D gene uncertain. The CDR3 length is 15 residues. Germline-derived CDR1 and CDR2 are LNHDA and SQIVND (reference sequence). V lost 3 bases and J 6 bases, leaving 14 bases between the germline ends. Using reference TRBV19 and TRBJ2-2 for the parts outside the CDR3, the full variable domain is DGGITQSPKYLFRKEGQNVTLSCEQNLNHDAMYWYRQDPGQGLRLIYYSQIVNDFQKGDIAEGYSVSREKKESFPLTVTSAQKNPTAFYLCASSMRPAEPGELFFGEGSRLTVL.

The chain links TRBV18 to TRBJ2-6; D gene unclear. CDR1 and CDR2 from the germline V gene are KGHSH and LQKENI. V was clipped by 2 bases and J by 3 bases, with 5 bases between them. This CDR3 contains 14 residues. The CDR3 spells CASSPVVGANVLTF. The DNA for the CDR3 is TGTGCCAGCTCACCAGTCGTTGGGGCCAACGTCCTGACTTTC.

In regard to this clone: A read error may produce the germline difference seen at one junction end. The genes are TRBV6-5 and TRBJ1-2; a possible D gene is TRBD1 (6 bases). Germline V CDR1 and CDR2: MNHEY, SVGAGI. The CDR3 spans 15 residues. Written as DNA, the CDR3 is TGTGCCGGCAGTTTATCGACAGGAACCTCCTATGGCTACACCTTC. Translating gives CAGSLSTGTSYGYTF.

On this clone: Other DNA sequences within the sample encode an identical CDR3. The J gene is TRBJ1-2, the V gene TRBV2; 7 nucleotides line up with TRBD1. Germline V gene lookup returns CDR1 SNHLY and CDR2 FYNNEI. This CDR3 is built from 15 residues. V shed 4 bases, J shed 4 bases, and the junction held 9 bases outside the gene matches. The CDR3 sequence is CASSGLRGRVYGYTF. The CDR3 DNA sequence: TGTGCCAGCAGTGGACTAAGGGGGCGAGTCTATGGCTACACCTTC.

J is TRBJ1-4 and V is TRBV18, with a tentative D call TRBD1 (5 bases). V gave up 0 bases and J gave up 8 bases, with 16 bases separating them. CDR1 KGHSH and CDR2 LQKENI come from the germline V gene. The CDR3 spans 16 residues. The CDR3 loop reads CASSPPSVTRGEKLFF. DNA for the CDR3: TGTGCCAGCTCACCACCGTCCGTGACAAGGGGCGAAAAACTGTTTTTT. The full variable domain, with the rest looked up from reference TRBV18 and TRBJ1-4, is NAGVMQNPRHLVRRRGQEARLRCSPMKGHSHVYWYRQLPEEGLKFMVYLQKENIIDESGMPKERFSAEFPKEGPSILRIQQVVRGDSAAYFCASSPPSVTRGEKLFFGSGTQLSVL.

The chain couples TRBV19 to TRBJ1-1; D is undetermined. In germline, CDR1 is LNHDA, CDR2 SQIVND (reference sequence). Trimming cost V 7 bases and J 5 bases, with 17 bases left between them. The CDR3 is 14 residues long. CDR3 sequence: CASNERRVRTEAFF. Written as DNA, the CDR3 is TGTGCCAGTAACGAGCGGAGGGTGAGGACTGAAGCTTTCTTT.

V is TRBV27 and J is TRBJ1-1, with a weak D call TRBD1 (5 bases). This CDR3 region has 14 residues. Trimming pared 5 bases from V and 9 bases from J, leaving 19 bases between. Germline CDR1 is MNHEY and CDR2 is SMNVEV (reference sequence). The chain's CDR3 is CASSPIKGLRKAFF. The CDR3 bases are TGTGCCAGCAGTCCTATAAAGGGACTTCGAAAAGCTTTCTTT.

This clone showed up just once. In DNA, the CDR3 is TGTGCCAGCAGCCCTACAGGGAATGAAAAACTGTTTTTT. As protein: CASSPTGNEKLFF. The chain carries TRBV6-6 and TRBJ1-4, with D maybe TRBD1 (6 bases). Germline V gives CDR1 MNHNY, CDR2 SVGAGI (reference sequence). V was cut by 6 bases and J by 5 bases, with 10 bases left in between. The CDR3 runs to 13 residues.

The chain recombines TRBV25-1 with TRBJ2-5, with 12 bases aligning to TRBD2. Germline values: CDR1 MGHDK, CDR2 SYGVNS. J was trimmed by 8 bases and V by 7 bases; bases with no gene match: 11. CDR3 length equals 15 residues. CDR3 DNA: TGTGCCAGCAAAGGTGGACTAGCGGGGCTTGGAACCCAGTACTTC. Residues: CASKGGLAGLGTQYF.

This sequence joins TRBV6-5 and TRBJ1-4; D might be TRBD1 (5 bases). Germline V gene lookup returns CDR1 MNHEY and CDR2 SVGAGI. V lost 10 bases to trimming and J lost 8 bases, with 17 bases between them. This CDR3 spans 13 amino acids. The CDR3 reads CATRSREAEKLFF. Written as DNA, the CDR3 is TGTGCCACCCGCAGCAGGGAAGCGGAAAAACTGTTTTTT.

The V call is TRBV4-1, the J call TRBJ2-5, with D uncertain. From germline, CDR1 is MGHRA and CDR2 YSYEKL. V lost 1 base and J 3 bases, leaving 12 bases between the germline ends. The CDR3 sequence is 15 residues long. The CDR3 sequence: CASSQVETKKETQYF. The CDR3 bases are TGCGCCAGCAGCCAAGTGGAGACCAAAAAAGAGACCCAGTACTTC.

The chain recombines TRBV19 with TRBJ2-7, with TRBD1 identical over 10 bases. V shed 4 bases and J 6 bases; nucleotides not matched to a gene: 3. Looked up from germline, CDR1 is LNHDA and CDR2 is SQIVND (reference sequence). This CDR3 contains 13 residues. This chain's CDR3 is CASSRDRGFEQYF. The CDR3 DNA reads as TGTGCCAGTAGTAGGGACAGGGGTTTCGAGCAGTACTTC. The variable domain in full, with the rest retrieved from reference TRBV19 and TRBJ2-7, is DGGITQSPKYLFRKEGQNVTLSCEQNLNHDAMYWYRQDPGQGLRLIYYSQIVNDFQKGDIAEGYSVSREKKESFPLTVTSAQKNPTAFYLCASSRDRGFEQYFGPGTRLTVT.

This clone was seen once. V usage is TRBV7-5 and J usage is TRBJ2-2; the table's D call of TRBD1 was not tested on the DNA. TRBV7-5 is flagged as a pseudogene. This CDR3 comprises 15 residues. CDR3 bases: TGTGCCAGAAGCTTAACCAGGGGGCCCATCGGGGAGCTGTTTTTT. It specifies CARSLTRGPIGELFF.

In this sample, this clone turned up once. The CDR3 reads CASSLLEGAWETQYF. The CDR3 DNA sequence: TGTGCCAGCAGCTTATTGGAGGGGGCTTGGGAGACCCAGTACTTC. The J gene is TRBJ2-5, the V gene TRBV7-8, with D perhaps TRBD1 (7 bases). CDR3 length: 15 amino acids. The germline CDR1 and CDR2 sequences are SGHVS and FQNEAQ. V was trimmed by 2 bases and J by 5 bases, leaving 15 bases between them.

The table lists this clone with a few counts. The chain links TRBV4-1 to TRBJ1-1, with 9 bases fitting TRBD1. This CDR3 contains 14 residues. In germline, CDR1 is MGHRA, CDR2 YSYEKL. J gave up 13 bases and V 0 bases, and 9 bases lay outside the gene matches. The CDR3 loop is CASSQDRQGVAGFF. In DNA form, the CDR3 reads TGCGCCAGCAGCCAAGACCGACAGGGGGTCGCCGGTTTCTTT.

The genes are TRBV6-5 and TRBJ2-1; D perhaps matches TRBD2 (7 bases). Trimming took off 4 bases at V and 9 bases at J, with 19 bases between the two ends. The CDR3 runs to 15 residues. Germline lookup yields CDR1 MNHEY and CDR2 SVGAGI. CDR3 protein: CASSSTSGATGEQFF. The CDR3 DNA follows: TGTGCCAGCAGTTCTACGAGCGGGGCGACAGGTGAGCAGTTCTTC.